What follows are 27 T cell receptor beta chains derived from one specimen sequenced in a study of response to subunit inactivated influenza vaccine (dated by TCRdb to the late 2010s). The receptor library was made with RT-PCR. For sequencing, an Illumina HiSeq 2500 was employed. Using fastp trimming at Q25 and MiXCR clonotype assembly, TCRdb reanalyzed the public sequencing data and kept in-frame beta chains. Identical CDR3 proteins give one entry, which carries the most common genes and DNA. The sample data list some 300,000 distinct CDR3 sequences, and over 20% of these were observed just once. Over 9% of the sample lies in the top ten. The sequences come from PBMCs from blood, collected approximately 20 months after vaccination. The receptors derive from a man between 50 and 69 years old who received an inactivated influenza vaccine. Donor details come from another sample of the same person, matched by shared clones.

The chain joins TRBV11-2 to TRBJ1-2; D may be TRBD1 (6 bases). Germline V gives CDR1 SGHAT, CDR2 FQNNGV. Between the trimmed V and J ends, which lost 1 base and 4 bases, there was a span of 13 bases. The CDR3 has 15 amino acids. The CDR3 sequence is CASSLGQGWSYGYTF. The CDR3 DNA sequence: TGTGCCAGCAGCTTAGGGCAGGGGTGGTCCTATGGCTACACCTTC.

This clonotype was seen a handful of times. The V gene is TRBV7-6, the J gene TRBJ1-2; 10 bases line up with TRBD1. CDR1 and CDR2 from the germline V gene are SGHVS and FNYEAQ. V was clipped by 5 bases and J by 3 bases; unmatched bases: 3. The CDR3 runs 14 residues. Here the CDR3 reads CASSKGQGDYGYTF. The CDR3 DNA sequence: TGTGCCAGCAGCAAAGGACAGGGGGACTATGGCTACACCTTC.

This clonotype has more than one count but fewer than ten. This chain uses TRBV5-1 with TRBJ1-2; 7 bases fit TRBD1. This CDR3 spans 13 amino acids. In germline, CDR1 is SGHRS, CDR2 YFSETQ. Germline trimming cut 0 bases from V and 10 bases from J; bases unmatched to any gene: 6. The CDR3 nucleotides read TGCGCCAGCAGCTTGGACAGGGGCAATACCTACACCTTC. This sequence encodes CASSLDRGNTYTF.

The V gene is TRBV7-2, the J gene TRBJ2-2; TRBD1 aligns across 7 bases. The germline V gene has CDR1 SGHTA and CDR2 FQGNSA. The trim removed 6 bases at V and 1 base at J, leaving 5 bases unmatched. The CDR3 runs 15 residues. The CDR3 bases are TGTGCCAGCAGACAGGGGTCGGGGAACACCGGGGAGCTGTTTTTT. Its translation: CASRQGSGNTGELFF.

The chain is built from TRBV29-1 and TRBJ2-7; TRBD1 matches at 8 bases. The CDR3 runs to 14 residues. Germline trimming cut 2 bases from V and 1 base from J; bases unmatched to any gene: 4. Germline V gene data show CDR1 as SQVTM and CDR2 as ANQGSEA. The CDR3 reads CSVELRGHSYEQYF. In DNA, the CDR3 is TGCAGCGTTGAACTCAGGGGGCATTCCTACGAGCAGTACTTC.

This clonotype was counted only a few times. For the CDR3, the DNA is TGCAGTGCTCAAAAGCGGGAGGATCTAGAGACCCAGTACTTC. It codes for CSAQKREDLETQYF. V usage is TRBV20-1 and J usage is TRBJ2-5; 9 bases fit TRBD2. In germline, CDR1 is DFQATT, CDR2 SNEGSKA (reference sequence). J was trimmed by 4 bases and V by 5 bases; bases with no gene match: 8. This CDR3 comprises 14 residues.

The chain carries TRBV6-1 and TRBJ2-3; 8 bases line up with TRBD2. Germline V gene lookup returns CDR1 MNHNS and CDR2 SASEGT. The CDR3 runs 15 residues. After removal of 6 bases from V and 0 bases from J, the junction contained 5 bases not matched to a gene. This CDR3 is CASRRLATSTDTQYF. CDR3 in DNA: TGTGCCAGCAGGAGACTAGCGACTAGCACAGATACGCAGTATTTT.

This clonotype was detected a few times. This chain links TRBV7-9 with TRBJ2-1; 7 bases line up with TRBD1. The CDR3 is 15 amino acids. CDR1 SEHNR and CDR2 FQNEAQ come from the germline V gene (reference sequence). The V segment lost 4 bases and the J segment 2 bases; nucleotides outside the gene matches: 5. CDR3 sequence: CASSSGTATYNEQFF. In DNA form, the CDR3 reads TGTGCCAGCAGCTCCGGGACAGCGACCTACAATGAGCAGTTCTTC.

CDR3 sequence (DNA): TGCAGCGTTTATGACAGGCAGTCACTTGAAGCTTTCTTT. Translating gives CSVYDRQSLEAFF. The chain combines TRBV29-1 with TRBJ1-1; TRBD1 might be the D (6 bases). V lost 5 bases and J lost 7, with 17 bases in between. Germline assignment: CDR1 SQVTM and CDR2 ANQGSEA. This CDR3 is 13 amino acids long.

The rearrangement links TRBV4-1 to TRBJ2-1; no clear D. The CDR3 spans 13 residues. The V and J ends lost 1 base and 6 bases respectively, with 7 bases between them. CDR1 and CDR2 (germline): MGHRA, YSYEKL. CDR3 loop: CASSQVQFNEQFF. DNA of the CDR3: TGCGCCAGCAGCCAAGTGCAGTTCAATGAGCAGTTCTTC.

This clonotype was counted only a few times. The V and J genes are TRBV5-1 and TRBJ2-7; possible D gene TRBD2, 6 bases. V gave up 0 bases and J gave up 0 bases, with 10 bases separating them. This CDR3 spans 15 amino acids. Germline V gene sequence: CDR1 SGHRS, CDR2 YFSETQ. DNA of the CDR3: TGCGCCAGCAGCTTGGACCTGACTAGCTCCTACGAGCAGTACTTC. Protein product: CASSLDLTSSYEQYF.

The V call is TRBV2, the J call TRBJ1-1; D unresolved. Germline V gives CDR1 SNHLY, CDR2 FYNNEI. This CDR3 has 13 amino acids. V lost 11 bases and J 0 bases, leaving 13 bases between the germline ends. The CDR3 here is CASHGPLNTEAFF. CDR3 DNA: TGTGCCTCCCATGGGCCCCTGAACACTGAAGCTTTCTTT. Filled out from reference TRBV2 and TRBJ1-1, the complete variable domain reads EPEVTQTPSHQVTQMGQEVILRCVPISNHLYFYWYRQILGQKVEFLVSFYNNEISEKSEIFDDQFSVERPDGSNFTLKIRSTKLEDSAMYFCASHGPLNTEAFFGQGTRLTVV.

This chain connects TRBV7-2 to TRBJ2-2; 12 bases agree with TRBD2. The V gene's germline CDR1 is SGHTA and CDR2 FQGNSA. The CDR3 contains 16 residues. The ends lost 6 bases at V and 3 bases at J; junction bases unmatched: 5. The CDR3 DNA sequence: TGTGCCAGCAGAAAGACTAGCGGGGGTCACACCGGGGAGCTGTTTTTT. It yields the protein CASRKTSGGHTGELFF. Supplemented by reference TRBV7-2 and TRBJ2-2, the full variable domain reads GAGVSQSPSNKVTEKGKDVELRCDPISGHTALYWYRQSLGQGLEFLIYFQGNSAPDKSGLPSDRFSAERTGGSVSTLTIQRTQQEDSAVYLCASRKTSGGHTGELFFGEGSRLTVL.

This clonotype showed up just a few times. The chain recombines TRBV19 with TRBJ1-1, with TRBD1 identical over 8 bases. From germline, CDR1 is LNHDA and CDR2 SQIVND (reference sequence). The CDR3 sequence is 14 residues long. J was trimmed by 3 bases and V by 6 bases; bases with no gene match: 6. CDR3 protein: CASSDRGGDTEAFF. The CDR3 nucleotides are TGTGCCAGTAGCGACAGGGGAGGGGACACTGAAGCTTTCTTT.

Ten or more counts support this clonotype. The rearrangement links TRBV6-5 to TRBJ2-7; 10 bases are a match to TRBD1. The CDR3 totals 17 residues. After removal of 2 bases from V and 1 base from J, the junction contained 8 bases not matched to a gene. The germline gives CDR1 MNHEY, CDR2 SVGAGI. This CDR3 reads CASSYGMRDRGSYEQYF. The CDR3 DNA is TGTGCCAGCAGTTACGGTATGCGGGACAGGGGATCCTACGAGCAGTACTTC.

This clonotype is classed as medium-sized. This chain connects TRBV6-2 or TRBV6-3 to TRBJ2-2; maybe TRBD1 (5 bases). Germline assignment: CDR1 MNHEY and CDR2 SVGEGT. This CDR3 is built from 16 residues. Trimming took 5 bases from V and 5 from J, leaving 18 bases between them. CDR3 sequence (DNA): TGTGCCAGCAGTCCGGCCCAACATCAGGGAACCGGGGAGCTGTTTTTT. Translated, it gives CASSPAQHQGTGELFF.

In this sample, this clonotype turned up a few times. The V call is TRBV18, the J call TRBJ2-5; D is unresolved. Trimming took off 0 bases at V and 3 bases at J, with 5 bases between the two ends. CDR1 is KGHSH and CDR2 is LQKENI in the germline V gene. This CDR3 comprises 13 residues. CDR3 coding DNA: TGTGCCAGCTCACCACCGGCAAAAGAGACCCAGTACTTC. Protein product: CASSPPAKETQYF.

The V and J genes are TRBV14 and TRBJ2-5, with D possibly matching TRBD2 (5 bases). The germline gives CDR1 SGHDN, CDR2 FVKESK. This CDR3 spans 15 amino acids. V was shortened by 4 bases and J by 7 bases, with 19 bases between the two germline ends. The CDR3 loop reads CASSLSLAGSGTQYF. The CDR3 region has the DNA TGTGCCAGCAGCCTTAGCCTAGCCGGGTCAGGGACCCAGTACTTC.

The genes are TRBV12-3 or TRBV12-4 and TRBJ2-1; D unresolved. The CDR3 is 11 amino acids. The V end was cut by 2 bases, the J end by 10 bases, with 6 bases between. The CDR3 DNA reads as TGTGCCAGCAGTTTATCGGCAGAGCAGTTCTTC. Its protein product is CASSLSAEQFF.

This clonotype showed up just once. The chain joins TRBV29-1 to TRBJ2-5, with D unclear. Germline assignment: CDR1 SQVTM and CDR2 ANQGSEA. This CDR3 has 11 residues. Trimming pared 7 bases from V and 5 bases from J, leaving 11 bases between. In DNA, the CDR3 is TGCAGCGCGCGTAGAGAGGAGACCCAGTACTTC. It encodes CSARREETQYF.

In this sample, this clonotype turned up a few times. The chain links TRBV25-1 to TRBJ2-4; D could derive from TRBD1 or TRBD2 (5 bases each). Trimming took 1 base from V and 2 from J, leaving 18 bases between them. From germline, CDR1 is MGHDK and CDR2 SYGVNS. CDR3 length: 18 amino acids. The CDR3 sequence: CASSESLIEGSTKNIQYF. The CDR3, as DNA: TGTGCCAGCAGTGAATCCTTGATTGAGGGGTCGACCAAAAACATTCAGTACTTC.

This clonotype was found many times. The CDR3 is CASRILADEQFF. The CDR3 DNA reads as TGTGCCAGCAGGATACTAGCGGACGAGCAGTTCTTC. The V call is TRBV5-5, the J call TRBJ2-1; 8 positions match TRBD2. This CDR3 spans 12 amino acids. CDR1 is SGHKS and CDR2 is YYEKEE in the germline V gene (reference sequence). After removal of 5 bases from V and 10 bases from J, the junction contained 5 bases not matched to a gene.

This clonotype was detected only once. The chain couples TRBV4-1 to TRBJ2-3; 7 positions match TRBD2. CDR1 is MGHRA and CDR2 is YSYEKL in the germline V gene. The CDR3 covers 15 residues. V lost 4 bases to trimming and J lost 4 bases; unmatched junction nucleotides: 8. DNA for the CDR3: TGCGCCAGCAGCCTGTCGACTAGCCGCGCAGATACGCAGTATTTT. This gives the protein CASSLSTSRADTQYF.

This clonotype was observed a handful of times. J is TRBJ2-2 and V is TRBV12-3 or TRBV12-4; TRBD2 aligns across 13 bases. The CDR3 contains 15 residues. Trimming at V came to 5 bases and at J to 7 bases, leaving 4 bases not matched to a gene. The CDR3 sequence: CASSPRTSGSGELFF. In DNA form, the CDR3 reads TGTGCCAGCAGTCCCCGGACTAGCGGGAGCGGGGAGCTGTTTTTT.

This clonotype was recorded once. The CDR3 nucleotides are TGTGCCAGCAGTTTCGGGGGACTTGCAACTAATGAAAAACTGTTTTTT. This encodes CASSFGGLATNEKLFF. This sequence joins TRBV12-3 or TRBV12-4 and TRBJ1-4; a possible D gene is TRBD1 (5 bases). Trimming cost V 3 bases and J 0 bases, with 11 bases left between them. The CDR3 contains 16 residues.

This rearrangement joins TRBV12-3 or TRBV12-4 to TRBJ1-5; D is undetermined. The CDR3 runs to 13 residues. V lost 3 bases and J lost 3, with 6 bases in between. DNA for the CDR3: TGTGCCAGCAGTTTTGGGGACAATCAGCCCCAGCATTTT. Residues: CASSFGDNQPQHF.

This clonotype was found a few times. The V and J genes are TRBV20-1 and TRBJ2-3; the match to TRBD2 covers 7 bases. Germline loops: CDR1 DFQATT, CDR2 SNEGSKA (reference sequence). The CDR3 sequence is 12 residues long. V lost 6 bases, J lost 9 bases, and 9 bases stayed unmatched. CDR3 protein: CSAKMGGYTQYF. The CDR3 nucleotides are TGCAGTGCAAAAATGGGGGGGTACACGCAGTATTTT.